These 20 T cell receptor beta chains came from one sample sequenced in a study of CD4 T cells in relation to SARS-CoV-2 and coronaviruses. For these receptors, no antigen is known. Assay: immunoSEQ multiplex PCR; the TCRdb copy retains only in-frame clones and omits some. The table shows around 18,000 clones, with about 73% occurring only once. CD4+ T cells from unexposed donors were obtained before the COVID-19 pandemic (2011-2018). CD4+ T cells were isolated from the cells after around 10 days of culture. The sample comprised CD4+ T cells from PBMCs, cultured in vitro. These receptors all stem from a human donor in good health.

The chain joins TRBV2 to TRBJ2-6; no reliable D call. The V and J ends lost 5 bases and 10 bases respectively, with 6 bases between them. Germline-derived CDR1 and CDR2 are SNHLY and FYNNEI. The CDR3 has 11 amino acids. The CDR3 coding sequence is TGTGCCAGCAGTAGCTTGAACGTCCTGACTTTC. This codes for CASSSLNVLTF.

The V gene is TRBV6-2 or TRBV6-3, the J gene TRBJ2-1, with TRBD2 identical over 10 bases. CDR1 MNHEY and CDR2 SVGEGT come from the germline V gene. The CDR3 spans 15 residues. The J segment lost 10 bases and the V segment lost 3 bases, leaving 9 bases of the junction unmatched. CDR3 loop: CASSYNPSGSLEQFF. For the CDR3, the DNA is TGTGCCAGCAGTTATAACCCTAGCGGGAGCCTCGAGCAGTTCTTC.

This sequence joins TRBV2 and TRBJ1-4; D remains unclear. Germline V CDR1 and CDR2: SNHLY, FYNNEI. The CDR3 consists of 13 residues. V lost 5 bases and J lost 6, with 10 bases in between. CDR3 region: CASSFRADEKLFF. For the CDR3, the DNA is TGTGCCAGCAGTTTCCGGGCTGATGAAAAACTGTTTTTT.

The chain couples TRBV6-5 to TRBJ2-7; D is unclear. Germline V gene data show CDR1 as MNHEY and CDR2 as SVGAGI. Trimming took off 7 bases at V and 3 bases at J, with 16 bases between the two ends. The length of the CDR3 is 14 residues. For the CDR3, the DNA is TGTGCCAGCATCCTACACGGACCCAACTACGAGCAGTACTTC. Residues: CASILHGPNYEQYF.

The rearrangement uses TRBV7-2 and TRBJ1-1, with D perhaps matching TRBD1 (6 bases). Germline loops: CDR1 SGHTA, CDR2 FQGNSA. The V end was cut by 5 bases, the J end by 3 bases, with 10 bases between. The CDR3 extends over 13 amino acids. The CDR3 sequence is CASSLDRDTEAFF. In nucleotides, the CDR3 is TGTGCCAGCAGCCTGGACAGAGACACTGAAGCTTTCTTT.

The chain links TRBV18 to TRBJ1-5; D ambiguous. The germline CDR1 and CDR2 sequences are KGHSH and LQKENI. The CDR3 is 13 residues long. The V gene lost 3 bases and the J gene lost 5 bases, with 8 bases spanning the gap. CDR3 loop: CASSPAGDQPQHF. CDR3 sequence (DNA): TGTGCCAGCTCACCTGCCGGAGATCAGCCCCAGCATTTT.

V usage is TRBV18 and J usage is TRBJ2-3; TRBD2 agrees at 9 bases. This CDR3 is 17 amino acids long. The germline CDR1 and CDR2 sequences are KGHSH and LQKENI. V lost 2 bases and J lost 4; bases outside the gene matches: 10. The CDR3 coding sequence is TGTGCCAGCTCACCAGGCCTAGCGGGAATGAAAGCAGATACGCAGTATTTT. It yields the protein CASSPGLAGMKADTQYF. Looking up the rest from reference TRBV18 and TRBJ2-3 gives the full variable domain: NAGVMQNPRHLVRRRGQEARLRCSPMKGHSHVYWYRQLPEEGLKFMVYLQKENIIDESGMPKERFSAEFPKEGPSILRIQQVVRGDSAAYFCASSPGLAGMKADTQYFGPGTRLTVL.

Here the CDR3 reads CASSPGQGYGYTF. Written as DNA, the CDR3 is TGTGCCAGCTCTCCTGGACAAGGTTATGGCTACACCTTC. V gene TRBV18 combines with J gene TRBJ1-2; maybe TRBD1 (5 bases). Trimming removed 6 bases at V and 5 bases at J, with 13 bases between. The CDR3 consists of 13 residues. Per the germline V gene, CDR1 is KGHSH and CDR2 is LQKENI.

The CDR3 nucleotides are TGTGCCAGTAGTCTCGGACTAGCGCTCAGCACAGATACGCAGTATTTT. Its translation is CASSLGLALSTDTQYF. The gene calls are TRBV19 and TRBJ2-3, with 9 bases that match TRBD2. V was clipped by 5 bases and J by 0 bases; unmatched bases: 6. CDR3 size: 16 residues. CDR1 is LNHDA, CDR2 SQIVND, per germline (reference sequence).

This clone was detected only a few times. This chain connects TRBV28 to TRBJ1-3; no firm D call. The CDR3 loop spans 16 amino acids. V was shortened by 4 bases and J by 0 bases, with 13 bases between the two germline ends. Germline V gene lookup returns CDR1 MDHEN and CDR2 SYDVKM. The CDR3 sequence is CASSSSAESSGNTIYF. The CDR3 bases are TGTGCCAGCAGTTCCTCTGCGGAAAGCTCTGGAAACACCATATATTTT.

This sequence joins TRBV18 and TRBJ1-1, with D possibly TRBD1 on 5 matching bases. V lost 4 bases and J 3 bases, leaving 15 bases between the germline ends. Germline CDR1 and CDR2: KGHSH and LQKENI. This CDR3 region has 15 residues. The CDR3 region is CASSQRPPGDTEAFF. The CDR3 DNA sequence: TGTGCCAGCTCACAACGTCCGCCGGGGGACACTGAAGCTTTCTTT.

This clone showed up just once. The V gene is TRBV24-1, the J gene TRBJ2-3, with 14 bases matching TRBD2. V lost 3 bases, J lost 5 bases, and 6 bases stayed unmatched. The CDR3 covers 17 residues. The germline CDR1 and CDR2 sequences are KGHDR and SFDVKD. Here the CDR3 DNA reads TGTGCCACCAGTGATCCGGGACTAGCGGGGGAAGGAGATACGCAGTATTTT. This gives the protein CATSDPGLAGEGDTQYF.

The V call is TRBV7-8, the J call TRBJ2-1; 9 bases align to TRBD2. There are 14 residues in the CDR3. Germline V gives CDR1 SGHVS, CDR2 FQNEAQ. The V and J ends lost 7 bases and 0 bases, in that order; junction bases with no gene match: 1. The CDR3 loop reads CASISGSSYNEQFF. In DNA, the CDR3 is TGTGCCAGCATTAGCGGGAGCTCCTACAATGAGCAGTTCTTC.

The V and J genes are TRBV11-2 and TRBJ2-3, with D tentatively TRBD1 or TRBD2 (5 bases each). This CDR3 has 12 amino acids. Germline CDR1 SGHAT, CDR2 FQNNGV. V dropped 6 bases and J dropped 3 bases, with 7 bases sitting between them. The CDR3 loop reads CASRGVTDTQYF. DNA of the CDR3: TGTGCCAGCAGGGGGGTGACAGATACGCAGTATTTT.

This chain joins TRBV9 and TRBJ1-3; D unclear. Trimming took 0 bases from V and 10 from J, leaving 14 bases between them. Germline V lookup: CDR1 SGDLS, CDR2 YYNGEE. The CDR3 totals 14 residues. CDR3 in DNA: TGTGCCAGCAGCGTAGAGGCTCAAGGAGAGACCATATATTTT. This codes for CASSVEAQGETIYF.

The chain combines TRBV6-5 with TRBJ2-7, with TRBD1 identical over 9 bases. The V segment lost 4 bases and the J segment 4 bases; nucleotides outside the gene matches: 8. Germline CDR1 MNHEY, CDR2 SVGAGI. The CDR3 is 15 amino acids. CDR3 in amino acids: CASSWGTGWNYEQYF. The CDR3 DNA is TGTGCCAGCAGTTGGGGGACAGGGTGGAATTACGAGCAGTACTTC.

V gene TRBV10-3 combines with J gene TRBJ2-1; D ambiguous. This CDR3 comprises 13 residues. V gave up 3 bases and J gave up 4 bases, with 7 bases separating them. Germline lookup yields CDR1 ENHRY and CDR2 SYGVKD. The CDR3 reads CAISDGPYNEQFF. The CDR3 nucleotides are TGTGCCATCAGTGACGGACCTTACAATGAGCAGTTCTTC.

This clone was counted only a few times. The chain links TRBV7-8 to TRBJ2-7; TRBD2 is a possible D gene (5 bases). V was shortened by 0 bases and J by 2 bases, with 17 bases between the two germline ends. There are 17 residues in the CDR3. Per germline, CDR1 SGHVS and CDR2 FQNEAQ. DNA for the CDR3: TGTGCCAGCAGCTTAGCCAAGAGACTACATTGGACCTACGAGCAGTACTTC. It specifies CASSLAKRLHWTYEQYF. Based on the CDR3 plus reference TRBV7-8 and TRBJ2-7, the full variable domain is GAGVSQSPRYKVAKRGQDVALRCDPISGHVSLFWYQQALGQGPEFLTYFQNEAQLDKSGLPSDRFFAERPEGSVSTLKIQRTQQEDSAVYLCASSLAKRLHWTYEQYFGPGTRLTVT.

In this sample, this clone turned up a few times. The chain combines TRBV7-8 with TRBJ1-6, with 7 nucleotides matching TRBD1. Germline CDR1 is SGHVS and CDR2 is FQNEAQ. The CDR3 loop spans 13 amino acids. J gave up 10 bases and V 4 bases, and 4 bases lay outside the gene matches. CDR3 amino acids: CASSSDRVSPLHF. DNA for the CDR3: TGTGCCAGCAGCTCCGACAGGGTCTCACCCCTCCACTTT.

The CDR3 DNA reads as TGCGCCAGCAGCCTCCTTTTAGCAAGGGATACGCAGTATTTT. Encoded protein: CASSLLLARDTQYF. The chain joins TRBV4-1 to TRBJ2-3, with D hard to call. Trimming shortened V by 4 bases and J by 6 bases, and 14 bases separated the two germline ends. The CDR3 is 14 residues long. Germline lookup yields CDR1 MGHRA and CDR2 YSYEKL.